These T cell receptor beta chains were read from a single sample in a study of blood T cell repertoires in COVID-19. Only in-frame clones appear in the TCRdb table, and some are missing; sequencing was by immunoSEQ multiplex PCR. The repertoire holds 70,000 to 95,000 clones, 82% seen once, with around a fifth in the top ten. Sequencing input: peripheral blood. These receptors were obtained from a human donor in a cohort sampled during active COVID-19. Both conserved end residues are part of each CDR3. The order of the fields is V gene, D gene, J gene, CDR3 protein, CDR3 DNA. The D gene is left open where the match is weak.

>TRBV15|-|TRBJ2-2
CATSRERGTGELFF
TGTGCCACCAGCAGAGAAAGGGGCACCGGGGAGCTGTTTTTT
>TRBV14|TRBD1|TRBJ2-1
CASSQDWGTVYNEQFF
TGTGCCAGCAGCCAAGATTGGGGGACAGTTTACAATGAGCAGTTCTTC
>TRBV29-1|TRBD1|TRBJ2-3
CSVARGQGAPPDTQYF
TGCAGCGTTGCCCGGGGACAGGGGGCGCCCCCAGATACGCAGTATTTT
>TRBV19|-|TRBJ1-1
CASSTRIPPNTEAFF
TGTGCCAGTAGCACACGCATACCCCCTAACACTGAAGCTTTCTTT
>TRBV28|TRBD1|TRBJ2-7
CASHAGQGLYEQYF
TGTGCCAGCCACGCCGGACAGGGATTGTACGAGCAGTACTTC
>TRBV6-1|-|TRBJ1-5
CASSEGGGDVSQHF
TGTGCCAGCAGTGAGGGAGGGGGGGATGTGTCCCAGCATTTT
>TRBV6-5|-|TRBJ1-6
CASDDSYNSPLHF
TGTGCCAGCGACGACAGTTATAATTCACCCCTCCACTTT
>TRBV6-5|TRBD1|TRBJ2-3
CASSSTGQGAENTQYF
TGTGCCAGCAGTTCTACTGGACAGGGGGCCGAGAATACGCAGTATTTT
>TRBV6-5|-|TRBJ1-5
CASSYLGPGQPQHF
TGTGCCAGCAGTTACTTGGGCCCCGGTCAGCCCCAGCATTTT
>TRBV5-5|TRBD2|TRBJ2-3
CASSLEGWGGSLARTDTQYF
TGTGCCAGCAGCTTGGAGGGTTGGGGGGGATCTTTGGCCCGCACAGATACGCAGTATTTT
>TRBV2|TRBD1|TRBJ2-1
CASSEARDRGTYNEQFF
TGTGCCAGCAGTGAAGCTAGGGACAGGGGAACCTACAATGAGCAGTTCTTC
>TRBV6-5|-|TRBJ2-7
CASKSGTPYEQYF
TGTGCCAGCAAATCCGGGACACCTTACGAGCAGTACTTC